The 13 T cell receptor beta chains listed next were all sequenced from one sample in a study of blood T cell repertoires in COVID-19. Sequenced by immunoSEQ multiplex PCR; TCRdb stores in-frame clones only, minus some. The sample contains fewer than 500,000 clones, about 89% of which appear only once. What was sequenced was peripheral blood. The receptors were gathered from a woman in her 30s with acute or convalescent COVID-19.

The chain is built from TRBV11-1 and TRBJ1-4, with D maybe TRBD1 (5 bases). Trimming cost V 5 bases and J 1 base, with 11 bases left between them. CDR3 length equals 15 residues. The germline gives CDR1 SGHAT, CDR2 FQDESV (reference sequence). The CDR3 region has the DNA TGTGCCAGCAGCCACGACGGACAAACTAATGAAAAACTGTTTTTT. Translated, it gives CASSHDGQTNEKLFF.

J is TRBJ2-1 and V is TRBV9, with 9 positions matching TRBD1. V shed 2 bases, J shed 5 bases, and the junction held 8 bases outside the gene matches. The CDR3 loop spans 16 amino acids. Germline V gives CDR1 SGDLS, CDR2 YYNGEE. CDR3 bases: TGTGCCAGCAGCGTGGCCGGGACAGGGAGGGACAATGAGCAGTTCTTC. This gives the protein CASSVAGTGRDNEQFF.

The chain couples TRBV18 to TRBJ2-1, with TRBD2 matching 12 bases. The CDR3 length is 15 residues. Germline lookup yields CDR1 KGHSH and CDR2 LQKENI. Trimming at V came to 10 bases and at J to 4 bases, leaving 8 bases not matched to a gene. The CDR3 reads CATSSGGANYNEQFF. CDR3 bases: TGTGCCACCTCTAGCGGGGGGGCAAATTACAATGAGCAGTTCTTC.

The chain is built from TRBV5-6 and TRBJ2-2; D gene ambiguous. Germline-derived CDR1 and CDR2 are SGHDT and YYEEEE. The CDR3 extends over 14 amino acids. V lost 5 bases to trimming and J lost 3 bases, with 11 bases between them. CDR3 residues: CASSIQVYTGELFF. CDR3 DNA: TGTGCCAGCAGTATTCAGGTTTACACCGGGGAGCTGTTTTTT. The complete variable domain, with remaining parts taken from reference TRBV5-6 and TRBJ2-2, reads DAGVTQSPTHLIKTRGQQVTLRCSPKSGHDTVSWYQQALGQGPQFIFQYYEEEERQRGNFPDRFSGHQFPNYSSELNVNALLLGDSALYLCASSIQVYTGELFFGEGSRLTVL.

The chain couples TRBV5-5 to TRBJ2-3; maybe TRBD2 (6 bases). CDR1 SGHKS and CDR2 YYEKEE come from the germline V gene (reference sequence). CDR3 length: 14 amino acids. With 2 bases removed from V and 1 base from J, the gap between germline ends came to 8 bases. CDR3 in DNA: TGTGCCAGCAGCTTTTCGGGAGGCACAGATACGCAGTATTTT. Translation gives CASSFSGGTDTQYF.

V usage is TRBV21-1 and J usage is TRBJ1-1; TRBD1, as called in the table, went unchecked against the DNA. TRBV21-1 is an annotated pseudogene. CDR3 length: 18 amino acids. The CDR3 region has the DNA TGTGCCAGCAGCAAGTTCCGACAGGTAATGACCGTGAACACTGAAGCTTTCTTT. This gives the protein CASSKFRQVMTVNTEAFF.

This chain joins TRBV24-1 and TRBJ2-1; the match to TRBD1 covers 10 bases. There are 18 residues in the CDR3. Germline V gene data show CDR1 as KGHDR and CDR2 as SFDVKD. Trimming at V came to 4 bases and at J to 5 bases, leaving 13 bases not matched to a gene. The CDR3 coding sequence is TGTGCCACCAGTGACTCCTTACCGACAGGGGGCACGAACAATGAGCAGTTCTTC. Translating gives CATSDSLPTGGTNNEQFF.

V usage is TRBV19 and J usage is TRBJ2-1, with 7 bases matching TRBD1. Germline trimming cut 5 bases from V and 0 bases from J; bases unmatched to any gene: 4. The CDR3 sequence is 15 residues long. CDR1 and CDR2 from the germline V gene are LNHDA and SQIVND (reference sequence). CDR3: CASSSDRDSYNEQFF. Written as DNA, the CDR3 is TGTGCCAGTAGTTCCGACAGGGACTCCTACAATGAGCAGTTCTTC.

The chain couples TRBV19 to TRBJ2-1; 7 bases line up with TRBD2. In germline, CDR1 is LNHDA, CDR2 SQIVND (reference sequence). Trimming at V came to 6 bases and at J to 5 bases, leaving 7 bases not matched to a gene. The CDR3 spans 14 residues. For the CDR3, the DNA is TGTGCCAGTAGGAGGCTAGCGGCCAACAATGAGCAGTTCTTC. Protein product: CASRRLAANNEQFF.

The gene calls are TRBV12-5 and TRBJ1-2, with 9 bases lining up with TRBD1. J gave up 6 bases and V 3 bases, and 2 bases lay outside the gene matches. The CDR3 runs 13 residues. The germline gives CDR1 LGHNT, CDR2 FRNRAP. CDR3: CASGFTGGDGYTF. For the CDR3, the DNA is TGTGCTAGTGGTTTCACAGGGGGCGATGGCTACACCTTC.

This clone was seen once. The chain is built from TRBV28 and TRBJ2-7; 9 positions match TRBD1. J was trimmed by 2 bases and V by 4 bases; bases with no gene match: 6. The CDR3 extends over 15 amino acids. Per germline, CDR1 MDHEN and CDR2 SYDVKM. The CDR3 DNA reads as TGTGCCAGCAGTTACCGGGACAGGGTCACCTACGAGCAGTACTTC. Its translation is CASSYRDRVTYEQYF.

This clone showed up many times. V gene TRBV5-1 combines with J gene TRBJ1-1; 7 nucleotides line up with TRBD1. CDR1 SGHRS and CDR2 YFSETQ come from the germline V gene. This CDR3 has 12 residues. The V and J ends lost 6 bases and 4 bases, in that order; junction bases with no gene match: 3. Here the CDR3 DNA reads TGCGCCAGCAAGGCAGGGGGCACTGAAGCTTTCTTT. Residues: CASKAGGTEAFF. Full variable domain (missing parts from reference TRBV5-1 and TRBJ1-1): KAGVTQTPRYLIKTRGQQVTLSCSPISGHRSVSWYQQTPGQGLQFLFEYFSETQRNKGNFPGRFSGRQFSNSRSEMNVSTLELGDSALYLCASKAGGTEAFFGQGTRLTVV.

This chain uses TRBV2 with TRBJ2-2; D not certain. V lost 5 bases and J 3 bases, leaving 10 bases between the germline ends. The CDR3 length is 14 residues. CDR1 and CDR2 (germline): SNHLY, FYNNEI. The CDR3 DNA reads TGTGCCAGCAGTACAAGACTGGACACCGGGGAGCTGTTTTTT. Protein: CASSTRLDTGELFF.